The sequence of this T cell receptor (beta chain) was determined in a study of blood T cell repertoires in COVID-19. Study at large: Nucleic acid was either cDNA or gDNA, and it came from T cells, B-cell-depleted T cells, or PBMCs.

Profiled with immunoSEQ multiplex PCR; TCRdb holds only in-frame clones, not every one. In the table there are roughly 260,000 clones, about 90% of which are singletons. V lost 0 bases to trimming and J lost 0 bases; unmatched junction nucleotides: 5. Germline lookup yields CDR1 SGDLS and CDR2 YYNGEE. This CDR3 has 16 residues. The sequence came from a woman aged 45 to 65 who had recovered from COVID-19. The sample consisted of peripheral blood. The chain is built from TRBV9 and TRBJ2-7, with 8 bases matching TRBD2. The CDR3 nucleotides read TGTGCCAGCAGCGTAGGGCTAGCGGGCACCTCCTACGAGCAGTACTTC. Translation gives CASSVGLAGTSYEQYF.